The 2 T cell receptor beta chains below come from one sample, sequenced in a study of T cell responses to AZD1222 COVID-19 vaccine. Libraries were prepared by immunoSEQ multiplex PCR; TCRdb keeps only in-frame clonotypes and omits some of them. Seen here are about 82,000 clones, approximately 85% observed once, and the top ten hold 9.5% to 13%. This sample comprised peripheral blood, obtained 28 days after the second AZD1222 dose. These receptors originate from an adult who received the AZD1222 COVID-19 vaccine.

This clone was picked up one time. J is TRBJ1-6 and V is TRBV11-3; TRBD1 is a possible D gene (5 bases). The CDR3 length is 16 residues. Trimming took off 0 bases at V and 8 bases at J, with 14 bases between the two ends. Germline CDR1 SGHNT, CDR2 YENEEA. CDR3 nucleotides: TGTGCCAGCAGCTTAGATGGAGGCAGGGCCGATTCACCCCTCCACTTT. It specifies CASSLDGGRADSPLHF.

CDR3 DNA: TGTGCCACCAGAGGGGGAGCGGGGGCCGACTCCTACAATGAGCAGTTCTTC. It translates to CATRGGAGADSYNEQFF. This chain uses TRBV24-1 with TRBJ2-1; 8 bases agree with TRBD2. The CDR3 has 17 amino acids. Germline CDR1 is KGHDR and CDR2 is SFDVKD. V shed 7 bases, J shed 0 bases, and the junction held 10 bases outside the gene matches.